A selection of T cell receptor beta chains follows, all from one sample in a study of shared clonotypes between healthy human individuals. The method was immunoSEQ multiplex PCR; TCRdb's version includes in-frame clones alone and lacks a portion of them. The sample shows around 1.6 million clones, roughly 98% of them seen only once. Sequenced material: naive CD4+ T cells sorted from blood. The source is a man aged 30 to 45 in good health. Both conserved end residues are part of each CDR3. The D gene is left open where the match is weak. Clone size is stated in some rows and not others, as once, few, many or a class when expanded.

v_call	j_call	d_call	clone_size	cdr3_nt	cdr3_aa
TRBV11-1	TRBJ2-1	.	.	TGTGCCAGCAGCTTACTTGGACCACCCTACTACAATGAGCAGTTCTTC	CASSLLGPPYYNEQFF
TRBV21-1	TRBJ2-1	.	.	TGTGCCAGCAGCAAAGGGGGTTTTGGAGCGGCTTACAATGAGCAGTTCTTC	CASSKGGFGAAYNEQFF
TRBV6-6	TRBJ1-2	.	.	TGTGCCAGCAGTTACCTGCTTAGAACCGGGGCCTATGGCTACACCTTC	CASSYLLRTGAYGYTF
TRBV5-4	TRBJ2-7	.	.	TGTGCCAGCAGCTCCCCAGGTCTTGAGCAGTACTTC	CASSSPGLEQYF
TRBV7-3	TRBJ2-5	.	once	TGTGCCAGCAGCTCCCTTGTTCAAGAGACCCAGTACTTC	CASSSLVQETQYF
TRBV7-8	TRBJ1-3	.	.	TGTGCCAGCAGCTTACCAGGGTCTGGAAACACCATATATTTT	CASSLPGSGNTIYF
TRBV15	TRBJ2-1	TRBD2	.	TGTGCCACCAGCAGAGACTACCAAATGCTAGCGGGAGGGCCCAATGAGCAGTTCTTC	CATSRDYQMLAGGPNEQFF
TRBV28	TRBJ1-1	.	.	TGTGCCAGCAGTTTATCTGGGGGGGACACTGAAGCTTTCTTT	CASSLSGGDTEAFF
TRBV7-8	TRBJ1-5	TRBD1	.	TGTGCCAGCAGCCACGGGACAGGGGACCAGCCCCAGCATTTT	CASSHGTGDQPQHF
TRBV2	TRBJ1-2	.	.	TGTGCCCAGACTGACGGCTACACCTTC	CAQTDGYTF
TRBV2	TRBJ1-5	.	.	TGTGCCAGCAGTGAGGCTGCGGGGAGCAATCAGCCCCAGCATTTT	CASSEAAGSNQPQHF
TRBV5-1	TRBJ2-7	.	.	TGCGCCAGCAGCTTGGGTATAGGGAGCGAGCAGTACTTC	CASSLGIGSEQYF
TRBV7-8	TRBJ1-1	.	.	TGTGCCAGCAGCTCGGACAGTAACACTGAAGCTTTCTTT	CASSSDSNTEAFF
TRBV20-1	TRBJ2-3	.	.	TGCAGTCCAAGGAGGGATACGCAGTATTTT	CSPRRDTQYF
TRBV6-1	TRBJ2-7	TRBD2	.	TGTGCCAGCAGTTGGGGACTAGCCTACGAGCAGTACTTC	CASSWGLAYEQYF
TRBV5-1	TRBJ2-3	TRBD1	.	TGCGCCAGCGGACAGGGGTCCACAGATACGCAGTATTTT	CASGQGSTDTQYF
TRBV11-2	TRBJ1-3	.	.	TGTGCCAGCAGCCCTCAATCGAGTAGGTTCTCTGGAAACACCATATATTTT	CASSPQSSRFSGNTIYF
TRBV21-1	TRBJ2-7	.	.	TGTGCCAGCAGCAACTCAGGACTCGGTGAGCAGTACTTC	CASSNSGLGEQYF
TRBV9	TRBJ2-1	TRBD1	.	TGTGCCAGCAGCGTCGGGGACAGGGGAGCGAGTGAGCAGTTCTTC	CASSVGDRGASEQFF
TRBV5-1	TRBJ2-2	TRBD1	.	TGCGCCAGCAGCTCTGGGACAGCGTCCGGGGAGCTGTTTTTT	CASSSGTASGELFF
TRBV18	TRBJ1-4	TRBD1	.	TGTGCCAGCTCACTGGACAGGCTTCAAGGTGAAAAACTGTTTTTT	CASSLDRLQGEKLFF
TRBV14	TRBJ2-3	.	.	TGTGCCAGCAGCCAAGATCGTCGGGGAAGAGATACGCAGTATTTT	CASSQDRRGRDTQYF
TRBV7-8	TRBJ1-1	.	.	TGTGCCAGCAGCTCCGGATCGTATGCGAACACTGAAGCTTTCTTT	CASSSGSYANTEAFF
TRBV7-9	TRBJ2-1	TRBD2	.	TGTGCCAGCAGCTTAGCGAGTGCTAGCGGGAGGTCTGAGCAGTTCTTC	CASSLASASGRSEQFF
TRBV29-1	TRBJ2-6	.	.	TGCAGCGTTCGTCCGACGGAAGCCTCTGGGGCCAACGTCCTGACTTTC	CSVRPTEASGANVLTF
TRBV14	TRBJ2-7	TRBD1	.	TGTGCCAGCAGCCGGACAGGGGACTACGAGCAGTACTTC	CASSRTGDYEQYF